Listed below are T cell receptor beta chains from one sample, sequenced in a study of T cells in Graves' hyperthyroidism and ophthalmopathy. MiXCR was run by TCRdb on the multiplex PCR reads, yielding one entry per CDR3 protein. This table has about 640,000 distinct CDR3 sequences, around 20% appearing once. The source material was blood. The receptors here all came from a man aged 30 to 39 with Graves' ophthalmopathy. CDR3s include the opening cysteine and the closing phenylalanine or tryptophan. A D gene is named only where the DNA matches it firmly. Size tells how often a clone was seen (once, few, many) or the class of an expanded clone, and some rows leave it out.

D,V,J,size,DNA,CDR3
TRBD1,TRBV24-1,TRBJ2-7,NA,TGTGCCACCAGTGGCCTTGGACAGGGGGGCTACGAGCAGTACTTC,CATSGLGQGGYEQYF
TRBD2,TRBV27,TRBJ2-5,few,TGTGCCAGCTCCCCTGGGGGGGAGTCTACGGAGACCCAGTACTTC,CASSPGGESTETQYF
NA,TRBV10-3,TRBJ1-2,once,TGTGCCATCACTACGACTAACTATGGCTACACCTTC,CAITTTNYGYTF
NA,TRBV6-2/TRBV6-3,TRBJ2-7,many,TGTGCCAGCAAGAGCCATCCACCCTACGAGCAGTACTTC,CASKSHPPYEQYF
TRBD2,TRBV6-2/TRBV6-3,TRBJ2-2,few,TGTGCCAGCAGTTCCCCCGGGACTAAGAACACCGGGGAGCTGTTTTTT,CASSSPGTKNTGELFF
TRBD2,TRBV19,TRBJ2-7,NA,TGTGCCAGTAGTCAGACTAGCGGACCCTACGAGCAGTACTTC,CASSQTSGPYEQYF
NA,TRBV9,TRBJ2-7,few,TGTGCCAGCAGCGTAGCTAGCGCGAACTACGAGCAGTACTTC,CASSVASANYEQYF
TRBD1,TRBV7-9,TRBJ2-1,many,TGTGCCAGCAGCCCTAGCCTCGGGACAGGTTCTTACAATGAGCAGTTCTTC,CASSPSLGTGSYNEQFF
TRBD2,TRBV20-1,TRBJ2-3,few,TGCAGTGCTAGAAAGACTAGCGGGAAGGTCACAGATACGCAGTATTTT,CSARKTSGKVTDTQYF
TRBD1,TRBV4-2,TRBJ1-6,NA,TGTGCCAGCAGCCAAGAGGGACAGGGTTTTTCACCCCTCCACTTT,CASSQEGQGFSPLHF
NA,TRBV3-1,TRBJ2-3,few,TGTGCCAGCAGCCAAGATTGGGGCGGTATGCGGGGCACAGATACGCAGTATTTT,CASSQDWGGMRGTDTQYF
TRBD2,TRBV7-8,TRBJ2-1,NA,TGTGCCAGCAGAACATACGGCGTAACTAGCGAGAGCTCCTACAATGAGCAGTTCTTC,CASRTYGVTSESSYNEQFF
NA,TRBV12-3/TRBV12-4,TRBJ2-3,NA,TGTGCCAGCAGTTTTTGGTATCAGGGGAGAGATACGCAGTATTTT,CASSFWYQGRDTQYF
NA,TRBV12-3/TRBV12-4,TRBJ2-5,NA,TGTGCCAGCAGTTTCGCGGTGGGTAGGAGTGGAGAGACCCAGTACTTC,CASSFAVGRSGETQYF
TRBD2,TRBV7-8,TRBJ2-3,many,TGTGCCAGCAGCTTACCGGGAGGGATACCCCTCACAGATACGCAGTATTTT,CASSLPGGIPLTDTQYF
TRBD2,TRBV12-3/TRBV12-4,TRBJ2-7,few,TGTGCCAGCAGTTTAGACCGCCCGCTAGCGGGAGAAAAGTACGAGCAGTACTTC,CASSLDRPLAGEKYEQYF
NA,TRBV4-2,TRBJ1-2,once,TGTGCCAGCAGCCAAGACCTCAGGGTCTATGGCTACACCTTC,CASSQDLRVYGYTF
NA,TRBV28,TRBJ1-5,few,TGTGCCAGCAGTTTAGAAGTAATATGGGGGGGAAGCAATCAGCCCCAGCATTTT,CASSLEVIWGGSNQPQHF
NA,TRBV7-2,TRBJ2-7,NA,TGTGCCAGCAGCTCCCCCGGGGTCCACGAGCAGTACTTC,CASSSPGVHEQYF
NA,TRBV6-1,TRBJ1-2,few,TGTGCCAGCAGTCTCGTCAGGTTCTGGGGCTACACCTTC,CASSLVRFWGYTF
NA,TRBV28,TRBJ2-1,many,TGTGCCAGCAGTTTGACTCGGGACACCCCACCCTACAATGAGCAGTTCTTC,CASSLTRDTPPYNEQFF
NA,TRBV19,TRBJ1-5,NA,TGTGCCAGTAGTGACCGACAGAAGTTAAATCGGCCCCAGCATTTT,CASSDRQKLNRPQHF
NA,TRBV18,TRBJ1-3,NA,TGTGCCAGCTCACCGGACTCTGGAAACACCATATATTTT,CASSPDSGNTIYF
NA,TRBV18,TRBJ2-1,NA,TGTGCCAGCTACACTCGAGACACCGATGAGCAGTTCTTC,CASYTRDTDEQFF
NA,TRBV3-1,TRBJ1-5,few,TGTGCCAGCAGCCAAGATCGGGTCTCTCAGCCCCAGCATTTT,CASSQDRVSQPQHF
NA,TRBV7-9,TRBJ2-3,many,TGTGCCAGCAGCGTCGCGGAGACAGATACGCAGTATTTT,CASSVAETDTQYF
TRBD1,TRBV4-1,TRBJ2-7,NA,TGCGCCAGCAGCCAAGTCCGGGGGACAGGGAAAAGCTACGAGCAGTACTTC,CASSQVRGTGKSYEQYF
TRBD1,TRBV11-2,TRBJ1-2,few,TGTGCCAGCAGCTCCCCCCGGGACAGGGGCGCCCGCCTCTATGGCTACACCTTC,CASSSPRDRGARLYGYTF
NA,TRBV20-1,TRBJ1-1,NA,TGCAGGGCCGCCCGGGGGGCTGAAGCTTTCTTT,CRAARGAEAFF
TRBD2,TRBV18,TRBJ2-5,NA,TGTGCCAGCTCACCACAACTAGCGGGAGTCCAAGAGACCCAGTACTTC,CASSPQLAGVQETQYF
NA,TRBV28,TRBJ2-7,NA,TGTGCCTCTGGGGCAGCTAGCTCCTACGAGCAGTACTTC,CASGAASSYEQYF
NA,TRBV20-1,TRBJ2-7,many,TGCAGTGCTAGAGTAGGGAACTACGAGCAGTACTTC,CSARVGNYEQYF
TRBD1,TRBV29-1,TRBJ2-6,few,TGCAGCGTTGAACGGGACAGGGGGCCCAACGTCCTGACTTTC,CSVERDRGPNVLTF
TRBD1,TRBV6-1,TRBJ2-7,NA,TGTGCCAGCAGTACCTGGACAGGGGATCACGAGCAGTACTTC,CASSTWTGDHEQYF
NA,TRBV10-3,TRBJ2-1,many,TGTGCCAGCAAGACCGGGACTCGGTACAATGAGCAGTTCTTC,CASKTGTRYNEQFF
NA,TRBV27,TRBJ2-2,NA,TGTGCCAGCAGCCAGGGGCTGGGGAACACCGGGGAGCTGTTTTTT,CASSQGLGNTGELFF
NA,TRBV30,TRBJ1-2,many,TGTGCCTGGAGCCAAGGGCAGTGGCGTGGCTACACCTTC,CAWSQGQWRGYTF
NA,TRBV4-2,TRBJ2-1,few,TGTGCCAGCAGCCAAGGGCAGGGGTCCAACAATGAGCAGTTCTTC,CASSQGQGSNNEQFF
NA,TRBV20-1,TRBJ1-1,many,TGCAGTGCTAGAGCCAAGGGGGAAACTGAAGCTTTCTTT,CSARAKGETEAFF
NA,TRBV6-1,TRBJ2-7,NA,TGTGCCAGCAGTGAAGCCCGGGGGCTACCCTACGAGCAGTACTTC,CASSEARGLPYEQYF
TRBD1,TRBV7-6,TRBJ2-5,NA,TGTGCCAGCAGCTTAGGTTCGGGGACAGAAGAGACCCAGTACTTC,CASSLGSGTEETQYF
NA,TRBV6-5,TRBJ2-1,few,TGTGCCAGCAGTTTTGCGGTTCCCGGAGGTGAGCAGTTCTTC,CASSFAVPGGEQFF
TRBD1,TRBV18,TRBJ1-2,many,TGTGCCAGCTCACCTGGACAGGGAAGACAGAGCGGCTACACCTTC,CASSPGQGRQSGYTF
TRBD2,TRBV4-1,TRBJ2-3,few,TGCGCCAGCAGCCAACCCGGGACTAGCGGGACCACAGATACGCAGTATTTT,CASSQPGTSGTTDTQYF
NA,TRBV20-1,TRBJ1-5,few,TGCAGTGCTAGTCCACCGTGGGACCATCAGCCCCAGCATTTT,CSASPPWDHQPQHF
NA,TRBV6-2/TRBV6-3,TRBJ1-1,NA,TGTGCCAGCAGTTACTCGAGGGGCGGTATGAACACTGAAGCTTTCTTT,CASSYSRGGMNTEAFF
NA,TRBV7-8,TRBJ2-3,many,TGTGCCAGCAGGGGCAGGTTTACAGATACGCAGTATTTT,CASRGRFTDTQYF
NA,TRBV18,TRBJ2-7,NA,TGTGCCAGCTCACCAGATGGGGAGCAGTACTTC,CASSPDGEQYF
TRBD1,TRBV2,TRBJ2-1,few,TGTGCCAGCAGTGAATTGGGGACAGGGAACAATGAGCAGTTCTTC,CASSELGTGNNEQFF
TRBD1,TRBV28,TRBJ1-3,NA,TGTGTCAGCAGGAAACAGGGGGCAGGAGGAAACACCATATATTTT,CVSRKQGAGGNTIYF